At least ten counts were recorded for the clone carrying this T cell receptor (beta chain). It was with unique molecular identifiers that the TCRbeta library was prepared. TCRdb called the PCR reads again in MiXCR, with one record for every CDR3 protein. The repertoire holds 200,000 to 250,000 distinct CDR3 sequences, 6.5% to 9% seen once, with under 8% in the top ten. This sample was taken from a study of T-cell reconstitution after alpha-beta-depleted transplantation in children. Germline V gene data show CDR1 as SGHRS and CDR2 as YFSETQ. V was shortened by 2 bases and J by 4 bases, with 14 bases between the two germline ends. The CDR3 length is 15 residues.

The input for sequencing was PBMCs, mostly from graft donor cells, taken 180 days after TCRalphabeta/CD19-depleted stem cell transplant. The TCR was taken from a male patient between 10 and 17 years old who had a stem cell transplant for acute lymphoblastic leukemia, so the T cells may come from the graft donor. The chain joins TRBV5-1 to TRBJ2-3; a weak D match, TRBD2 (6 bases). CDR3 nucleotides: TGCGCCAGCAGCTTTGGGTCCGGGAGTGCAGATACGCAGTATTTT. The encoded protein is CASSFGSGSADTQYF.